This entry features one T cell receptor (beta chain) sequence. This clone has more than one count but fewer than ten. The specificity of this receptor is unknown. No per-base quality is available; no much larger clone lies one base away. In total, roughly 670 healthy bone marrow donors made up the cohort. Cohort members were all nominally healthy when sampled, although unrecorded immune exposures were likely present. The donor tested CMV seronegative and was one of the 352 seronegative cohort members. A peripheral blood sample was provided by each donor, and peripheral blood mononuclear cells were used for TCR beta sequencing. Genomic DNA was extracted from the blood cell samples with the Qiagen DNeasy Blood Extraction Kit. Receptor amplification or capture employed the immunoSEQ multiplex PCR assay. A mixture of 60 forward primers for TCR Vbeta segments and 13 reverse primers for TCR Jbeta segments was used in the multiplex PCR. A multiplex PCR assay on genomic DNA amplified the CDR3 region of rearranged TCR beta genes. The Illumina HiSeq System was used to sequence the amplified TCR beta libraries as 87-base-pair reads. Per the source publication's procedure: In a later analysis, tens of millions of unique TCR beta chains were counted across the roughly 670 repertoires, and around 10 million of these chains were shared by at least two donors. Raw reads were error-corrected and collapsed into unique sequences by a nearest-neighbor algorithm in which closely related sequences were merged to remove PCR and sequencing errors. CDR3 sequences were aligned to IMGT reference sequences to assign V, D and J gene segments. For a sequence to be retained, a match of at least six nucleotides to both a V gene segment and a J gene segment was required. A rearrangement counted as productive if the CDR3 had no stop codons and remained in frame with V and J, and every other rearrangement counted as non-productive. CDR3 was defined by IMGT convention, running from the second conserved V-encoded cysteine to the conserved J-encoded phenylalanine. The earlier analysis of roughly 590 of the donors excluded sequences that lacked an unambiguous match to a single V gene segment. An earlier analysis of some 610 of the donors called V segments functional above 56.7% productive rearrangements and segregating when the between-donor standard deviation exceeded 5%. A statistical classification framework was built to diagnose cytomegalovirus status from the catalog of TCR beta chain sequences. In a later analysis, V and J genes were assigned by comparing TCR nucleotide sequences against IMGT/GENE-DB human TR gene sequences. The TCRdist pipeline was used in a later analysis to assign CDR3 sequences and most-parsimonious VDJ recombination scenarios. In a later analysis, each TCR beta chain was defined by its CDR3 amino acid sequence together with its V-gene family, and reads without a unique V-gene family were excluded. To address suspected cross-contamination and a sequencing artifact, a later analysis removed approximately 600 highly shared, low-generation-probability nucleotide sequences. In a later analysis, a clonal expansion index was calculated for each public chain from normalized within-repertoire ranks of inferred template counts. Generation probabilities in a later analysis came from a VDJ recombination model fitted to out-of-frame rearrangements, and those results were checked against IGoR. In a later analysis, hypergeometric tests were used to score TCR-TCR, TCR-HLA and TCR-CMV co-occurrence, with a repertoire-size bias correction applied to TCR pairs. In a later analysis, false discovery rates were estimated by permuting HLA or CMV assignments 20 times. In a later analysis, co-occurring TCRs were grouped using DBSCAN, with TCRdist sequence similarity added in when clustering inside HLA-allele-positive subsets. Repertoires with fewer than 30,000 or more than 120,000 public chains, plus five repertoires with anomalous nucleotide sharing, were excluded from co-occurrence clustering. The source is immuneACCESS, and TCRdb retained only in-frame sequences with V and J called. Part of the clones is not carried over; for the studies checked, unresolved V genes explain less than half of this, and the remainder is unexplained. V, J and clone size derive from that table, while D and trimming were established from the DNA sequence. For this sample the table gives 130,000 or so clones, of which around 75% were detected only once. The top ten clonotypes cover 3.3% of the sample.

This entry is derived from a study of cytomegalovirus exposure and HLA in healthy donors (TCRdb year 2017). About the study as a whole: An earlier analysis of some 600 of the donors reported 276 Gb of sequence data and some 110 million unique TCR beta sequences obtained from roughly 180 million T cells. The number of donors typed differed by locus, with 629-630 for A, B, C, DRB1 and DQB1, around 500 for DQA1, 600 to 610 for DPA1, and 400 to 490 for DPB1. Donor age, sex, ethnicity and CMV serostatus were compiled together with the repertoire data. The study profiled the T cell repertoires of about 640 subjects by immunosequencing and related them to cytomegalovirus serostatus. To study patterns of TCR occurrence, a later analysis re-analyzed previously published TCR beta repertoires from around 660 donors and added high-resolution HLA genotyping. The study aimed to test whether cataloging public T cell receptors could reveal signatures of past pathogen exposure. Every repertoire in the discovery cohort had been generated on one and the same sequencing platform. A separate validation cohort of about 110 different subjects was used in addition to the approximately 670-subject first cohort. About 300 gigabases of sequencing data and approximately 91 million unique TCR sequences made up an early release that covered fewer than 650 HLA-typed donors. The later analysis used no new phenotypic data to find candidate immune exposures, relying instead on TCR beta sequences and their occurrence across donors. On average, roughly 250,000 unique TCR beta nucleotide sequences were sequenced per donor among some 420 genotyped donors of the cohort, with roughly 18% of those sequences being non-productive. Genome-wide SNP genotypes for about 65% of the roughly 670 donors were used in a later genetic analysis, which treated that subset as a discovery cohort. Among the roughly 400 genotyped donors, under 90% belonged to the genetic ancestry cluster associated with self-reported Caucasian donors. Several DR-DQ haplotypes were handled as single units for association and clustering because linkage in the cohort was strong. An earlier analysis of approximately 500 of the donors applied high-throughput TCR beta sequencing to assess whether each TCR beta V gene segment acted as functional or pseudogenic. High-throughput TCR immunosequencing, statistical association of individual TCRs with disease status, and machine learning were combined to predict cytomegalovirus infection status. Class I and class II HLA loci were covered by the typing at four-digit resolution.

Study-wide conclusions, independent of this receptor: Because HLA typing was missing for some donors at each locus, association tests included only the typed subset. Three of the identified cytomegalovirus-associated TCR beta chains were confirmed in vitro to be specific for cytomegalovirus antigens. In a later analysis, several top co-occurrence clusters were reported to appear linked to parvovirus B19, influenza, CMV and Epstein-Barr virus. In a later analysis, most CMV-associated TCR beta chains were found to appear HLA-restricted, with HLA associations seemingly driven largely by CMV exposure. A cluster of highly shared sequence variants was judged likely to represent a technical artifact of the sequencing pipeline. In this cohort, only TCR beta chains were sequenced, and detectable features were limited by the absence of alpha or paired-chain data. A later genetic analysis associated a missense DCLRE1C variant with V-gene and J-gene trimming of TCR beta chains, and an independent cohort replicated the association. Broadly in line with IMGT annotations, most TCR beta V segments showed up in productive rearrangements about 87% or about 30% of the time in an earlier analysis of several hundred of the donors. In a later analysis, around 17,000 TCR beta sequences were associated with specific HLA alleles at a false discovery rate of 0.05. A total of 150 to 200 TCR beta chains were listed by the study as associated with cytomegalovirus. A later genetic analysis reported fewer N-insertions in productive TCRs among donors in an Asian-associated ancestry cluster than the roughly 720-donor mean. The 87-base-pair reads could not distinguish some IMGT-functional V segments, including TRBV6-2 and TRBV6-3, so those segments were excluded. Linkage disequilibrium might explain the correlated functional status among segregating V segments, but an unknown experimental factor could not be ruled out. A further reported finding was that TCR beta sequences accurately predicted the HLA-A and HLA-B alleles for most subjects in the first cohort. According to a later analysis, TCR association rates differed among HLA loci, with DRB1 alleles showing the most associated TCRs and HLA-C alleles showing the fewest. In a later analysis, HLA-associated TCR beta chains showed more clonal expansion and lower generation probabilities than non-associated chains that were equally common. Most TCR sequences were observed very rarely across donors, whereas some public TCRs were present in many individuals. The classifier was reported to diagnose cytomegalovirus status with high specificity and sensitivity in both the original cohort and the validation cohort. When HLA alleles, especially DR and DQ, strongly co-occurred, TCR associations were difficult to assign to individual alleles. For the cohort, immune exposure information was limited to CMV serostatus. Presence/absence analyses assumed roughly uniform sequencing depth across donors, an assumption that may not hold. The authors suggested that the approach could potentially be extended to other disease states and immunological phenotypes. Approximately 16 rarely observed V segments, including chromosome 9 orphons, were excluded from the earlier analysis of several hundred of the donors because counts were too low.

In the germline V gene, CDR1 corresponds to MNHEY and CDR2 to SVGAGI. V loses 2 bases, J loses 4 bases, and the germline ends lie 11 bases apart. The CDR3 has 14 amino acids, counting the end cysteine and phenylalanine. Just the 42-base CDR3 DNA is kept, in frame starting at base 1. The sequence is built from TRBV6-5 and TRBJ1-2; the D region possibly corresponds to TRBD1 (5 bases align). Sequenced sample: PBMCs. This sequence was found in a man aged 40-49 years in good health and CMV-seronegative. The nucleotide sequence is TGTGCCAGCAGTTACCTCCGGGGGATCTATGGCTACACCTTC. It codes for CASSYLRGIYGYTF.